The table lists the clone carrying this TCR beta chain with many counts. The TCRbeta library incorporated unique molecular identifiers. TCRdb re-derived calls from the PCR reads in MiXCR, one entry per CDR3 protein. The sample has a few hundred thousand distinct CDR3 sequences; under 15% are singletons. In germline, CDR1 is SGHRS, CDR2 YFSETQ. V shed 4 bases and J 0 bases; nucleotides not matched to a gene: 6. CDR3 size: 15 residues. This record comes from a study of T-cell reconstitution after alpha-beta-depleted transplantation in children. The sample in question was PBMCs from the stem cell graft donor, obtained from the stem cell graft. The TCR sequence derives from a human donor who donated a stem cell graft to a child with combined immunodeficiency. The chain couples TRBV5-1 to TRBJ2-7; 8 bases line up with TRBD1. The CDR3 coding sequence is TGCGCCAGCAGCAATACAGGGGGGAGCTCCTACGAGCAGTACTTC. Translated: CASSNTGGSSYEQYF. Full variable domain (missing parts from reference TRBV5-1 and TRBJ2-7): KAGVTQTPRYLIKTRGQQVTLSCSPISGHRSVSWYQQTPGQGLQFLFEYFSETQRNKGNFPGRFSGRQFSNSRSEMNVSTLELGDSALYLCASSNTGGSSYEQYFGPGTRLTVT.